Below are 30 T cell receptor beta chains sequenced from a single sample in a study of response to subunit inactivated influenza vaccine. TCRdb passed the RT-PCR reads through MiXCR, listing each CDR3 protein once. The sample lists 650,000 to 850,000 distinct CDR3 sequences; approximately 15% were seen once. Sample: PBMCs from blood, taken 14 to 15 days before vaccination. Every receptor here comes from a man between 50 and 59 years old who received an inactivated influenza vaccine.

This clonotype was found many times. This sequence joins TRBV16 and TRBJ2-1; 10 nucleotides agree with TRBD2. CDR1 KGHSY and CDR2 FQNENV come from the germline V gene. This CDR3 has 16 amino acids. The junction had 9 bases not matched to a gene; V was cut back by 1 base and J by 9 bases. The CDR3 DNA sequence: TGTGCCAGCAGCCAATGGCTAGCGGGGGTTTCGAGTGAGCAGTTCTTC. It translates to CASSQWLAGVSSEQFF.

This clonotype appeared a few times. V gene TRBV7-3 combines with J gene TRBJ2-3; D is tentatively TRBD1 or TRBD2 (5 bases each). Trimming stripped 1 base from V and 0 bases from J, with 8 bases between. The CDR3 spans 15 residues. CDR1 and CDR2 from the germline V gene are SGHTA and FQGTGA. The CDR3 DNA reads TGTGCCAGCAGCTTAATCCGGGGCAGCACAGATACGCAGTATTTT. This encodes CASSLIRGSTDTQYF.

This clonotype was counted many times. V is TRBV7-2 and J is TRBJ2-2; D possibly corresponds to TRBD2 (6 bases). The CDR3 is 21 amino acids. Germline assignment: CDR1 SGHTA and CDR2 FQGNSA. V dropped 4 bases and J dropped 1 base, with 28 bases sitting between them. The CDR3, as DNA: TGTGCCAGCAGCTCCGACCCCGGACTATCCCGAGACGGAATGAACACCGGGGAGCTGTTTTTT. This encodes CASSSDPGLSRDGMNTGELFF.

This clonotype was counted between two and nine times. The rearrangement uses TRBV20-1 and TRBJ1-2; D unresolved. Trimming left V 1 base short and J 5 bases short, with 11 bases between. Germline values: CDR1 DFQATT, CDR2 SNEGSKA (reference sequence). The CDR3 is 13 amino acids. CDR3 in DNA: TGCAGTGCTAGAGTCCCGGACGGGTATGGCTACACCTTC. Its translation: CSARVPDGYGYTF.

Many counts were recorded for this clonotype. This CDR3 reads CASSIYYNEQFF. The CDR3 DNA reads TGTGCCAGCAGCATCTACTACAATGAGCAGTTCTTC. This rearrangement joins TRBV28 to TRBJ2-1; no firm D call. V was clipped by 6 bases and J by 3 bases, with 6 bases between them. CDR3 length equals 12 residues. The germline CDR1 and CDR2 sequences are MDHEN and SYDVKM.

The chain recombines TRBV24-1 with TRBJ1-1; D uncertain. The CDR3 sequence is 12 residues long. Germline V gene sequence: CDR1 KGHDR, CDR2 SFDVKD. The V end was cut by 3 bases, the J end by 10 bases, with 11 bases between. This chain's CDR3 is CATSDGRDPAFF. The CDR3 nucleotides are TGTGCCACCAGTGATGGTCGGGATCCAGCTTTCTTT.

The chain uses TRBV7-7 and TRBJ2-2; maybe TRBD1 (6 bases). Germline V gene data show CDR1 as SSHAT and CDR2 as FNYEAQ (reference sequence). V shed 3 bases and J shed 2 bases, with 10 bases lying between them. The length of the CDR3 is 15 residues. In DNA, the CDR3 is TGTGCCAGCAGCTTGCAGGGGCGAAACACCGGGGAGCTGTTTTTT. Translated, it gives CASSLQGRNTGELFF. Variable domain in full (rest from reference TRBV7-7 and TRBJ2-2): GAGVSQSPRYKVTKRGQDVTLRCDPISSHATLYWYQQALGQGPEFLTYFNYEAQPDKSGLPSDRFSAERPEGSISTLTIQRTEQRDSAMYRCASSLQGRNTGELFFGEGSRLTVL.

This clonotype has a count of ten or more. The J gene is TRBJ2-1, the V gene TRBV29-1; D call uncertain. CDR3 length: 13 amino acids. The V end lost 6 bases, the J end lost 13 bases, and 22 bases lay between the germline ends. CDR1 is SQVTM and CDR2 is ANQGSEA in the germline V gene. Here the CDR3 reads CSVREIRLQSQFF. The CDR3 DNA follows: TGCAGCGTCCGAGAAATTAGATTACAGTCACAGTTCTTC.

The J gene is TRBJ2-1, the V gene TRBV28, with 7 nucleotides matching TRBD2. Trimming cost V 7 bases and J 3 bases; bases outside gene matches: 9. Germline V gene data show CDR1 as MDHEN and CDR2 as SYDVKM. The CDR3 length is 15 residues. This chain's CDR3 is CASIPLAEVYNEQFF. The DNA of the CDR3 is TGTGCCAGCATCCCCCTAGCGGAGGTCTACAATGAGCAGTTCTTC.

V is TRBV20-1 and J is TRBJ2-3; 7 bases match TRBD2. This CDR3 is built from 13 residues. Looked up from germline, CDR1 is DFQATT and CDR2 is SNEGSKA (reference sequence). Losses at the gene ends were 6 bases for V and 2 bases for J; bases not matched to a gene: 5. CDR3: CSAGGTATDTQYF. The CDR3 coding sequence is TGCAGTGCCGGGGGGACTGCCACAGATACGCAGTATTTT.

The sample holds a few counts of this clonotype. The V call is TRBV28, the J call TRBJ2-1; the match to TRBD1 covers 9 bases. Germline V gene sequence: CDR1 MDHEN, CDR2 SYDVKM. This CDR3 region has 16 residues. Trimming cost V 5 bases and J 4 bases; bases outside gene matches: 9. CDR3 amino acids: CASSPGDREIYNEQFF. The CDR3, as DNA: TGTGCCAGCAGTCCCGGGGACAGGGAAATTTACAATGAGCAGTTCTTC.

The J gene is TRBJ2-5, the V gene TRBV6-5; possibly TRBD2 for D (6 bases). Trimming shortened V by 0 bases and J by 5 bases, and 13 bases separated the two germline ends. CDR3 size: 15 residues. CDR1 and CDR2 from the germline V gene are MNHEY and SVGAGI. CDR3 sequence: CASSYSGRAGETQYF. DNA for the CDR3: TGTGCCAGCAGTTACTCCGGCAGGGCGGGGGAGACCCAGTACTTC.

This clonotype has ten or more counts. DNA of the CDR3: TGTGCCAGCAGCCGAACCGACTCAGGGTACAATGAGCAGTTCTTC. Its protein product is CASSRTDSGYNEQFF. This chain links TRBV4-2 with TRBJ2-1, with D possibly being TRBD1 (5 bases). Trimming shortened V by 4 bases and J by 4 bases, and 14 bases separated the two germline ends. CDR3 length: 15 amino acids. Germline lookup yields CDR1 LGHNA and CDR2 YNFKEQ.

The CDR3 is CASSQGGRGVYEQYF. CDR3 in DNA: TGTGCCAGCAGCCAAGGGGGGAGAGGTGTCTACGAGCAGTACTTC. The J gene is TRBJ2-7, the V gene TRBV14; D tentatively fits TRBD1 or TRBD2 (5 bases each). This CDR3 has 15 residues. CDR1 is SGHDN, CDR2 FVKESK, per germline. Trimming removed 1 base at V and 3 bases at J, with 13 bases between.

The chain combines TRBV4-3 with TRBJ2-4; D unclear. The CDR3 runs to 15 residues. V lost 1 base, J lost 0 bases, and 7 bases lay in between. Germline values: CDR1 LGHNA, CDR2 YSLEER. As DNA, the CDR3 is TGCGCCAGCAGCCAAGGAGGAGTAGCCAAAAACATTCAGTACTTC. Its translation is CASSQGGVAKNIQYF.

The V call is TRBV5-8, the J call TRBJ2-4; D uncertain. Trimming removed 1 base from V and 0 bases from J, with 11 bases in between. The CDR3 totals 16 residues. CDR1 SGHTS and CDR2 YDEGEE come from the germline V gene. The CDR3 nucleotides are TGTGCCAGCAGCTTGAACGTGCTGCTAGCCAAAAACATTCAGTACTTC. Translated, it gives CASSLNVLLAKNIQYF.

This clonotype was seen more than once but under ten times. The chain joins TRBV6-1 to TRBJ2-2, with 11 bases lining up with TRBD2. There are 16 residues in the CDR3. Germline V lookup: CDR1 MNHNS, CDR2 SASEGT. J gave up 4 bases and V 4 bases, and 5 bases lay outside the gene matches. CDR3 in DNA: TGTGCCAGCAGTGCCCCGGGACTAGCGGCCACCGGGGAGCTGTTTTTT. Its protein product is CASSAPGLAATGELFF.

This sequence joins TRBV5-1 and TRBJ2-7, with D perhaps TRBD1 (5 bases). The CDR3 extends over 12 amino acids. V lost 4 bases and J 9 bases, leaving 14 bases between the germline ends. In germline, CDR1 is SGHRS, CDR2 YFSETQ. The CDR3 nucleotides read TGCGCCAGCAGCGCCGACAGTTTCGGGCAGTACTTC. Amino acids: CASSADSFGQYF.

Worth noting for this clonotype: This could be a read error, since a much larger clone is one nucleotide away. The gene calls are TRBV15 and TRBJ2-2; D not resolved. CDR1 is LNHNV, CDR2 YYDKDF, per germline (reference sequence). CDR3 size: 15 residues. CDR3 in amino acids: CATSRDEVNTAELFF. The CDR3 bases are TGTGCCACCAGCAGAGACGAAGTGAACACCGCGGAGCTGTTTTTT.

The chain uses TRBV14 and TRBJ2-7; D is uncertain. Germline lookup yields CDR1 SGHDN and CDR2 FVKESK. Trimming took off 4 bases at V and 1 base at J, with 11 bases between the two ends. The length of the CDR3 is 14 residues. CDR3 region: CASSRPGRSYEQYF. The CDR3 DNA follows: TGTGCCAGCAGCCGGCCGGGCAGATCCTACGAGCAGTACTTC. Combining the CDR3 with reference TRBV14 and TRBJ2-7 gives the whole variable domain EAGVTQFPSHSVIEKGQTVTLRCDPISGHDNLYWYRRVMGKEIKFLLHFVKESKQDESGMPNNRFLAERTGGTYSTLKVQPAELEDSGVYFCASSRPGRSYEQYFGPGTRLTVT.

There are a few counts of this clonotype. This chain connects TRBV20-1 to TRBJ1-5, with a possible D match to TRBD1 (5 bases). The CDR3 loop spans 16 amino acids. In germline, CDR1 is DFQATT, CDR2 SNEGSKA (reference sequence). V was pared by 3 bases and J by 2 bases, with 17 bases between. The CDR3 bases are TGCAGTGCTAGGCGGGGGGGTCTTGGAGGCAATCAGCCCCAGCATTTT. Residues: CSARRGGLGGNQPQHF.

In its sample, this clonotype was seen a few times. This chain joins TRBV4-2 and TRBJ2-1, with D perhaps TRBD1 or TRBD2 (6 bases each). The V and J ends lost 0 bases and 9 bases respectively, with 30 bases between them. CDR3 length equals 20 residues. Germline-derived CDR1 and CDR2 are LGHNA and YNFKEQ. This CDR3 reads CASSQDLRGTALIVRGEQFF. For the CDR3, the DNA is TGTGCCAGCAGCCAAGATCTTCGCGGGACGGCCCTCATCGTCAGGGGTGAGCAGTTCTTC.

This clonotype was picked up a small number of times. V usage is TRBV20-1 and J usage is TRBJ2-5, with 7 positions matching TRBD2. Germline CDR1 reads DFQATT; CDR2 reads SNEGSKA (reference sequence). After removal of 1 base from V and 5 bases from J, the junction contained 4 bases not matched to a gene. This CDR3 has 13 amino acids. CDR3 DNA: TGCAGTGCTAGAGGGGGACTATCGGAGACCCAGTACTTC. Its protein is CSARGGLSETQYF.

This clonotype has just a few counts. The chain uses TRBV20-1 and TRBJ1-1; TRBD1 is a possible D gene (5 bases). Germline loops: CDR1 DFQATT, CDR2 SNEGSKA (reference sequence). V lost 6 bases and J lost 8, with 10 bases in between. This CDR3 has 10 residues. CDR3 protein: CSANYREAFF. CDR3 nucleotide sequence: TGCAGTGCAAACTACAGGGAAGCTTTCTTT.

This clonotype appeared a few times. The CDR3 sequence is CASSMDVSEQYF. In nucleotides, the CDR3 is TGTGCCAGCAGCATGGACGTCAGCGAGCAGTACTTC. The rearrangement uses TRBV5-6 and TRBJ2-7, with no clear D. V was shortened by 4 bases and J by 6 bases, with 11 bases between the two germline ends. The CDR3 spans 12 residues. Germline-derived CDR1 and CDR2 are SGHDT and YYEEEE.

The V gene is TRBV6-2 or TRBV6-3, the J gene TRBJ2-7; D gene ambiguous. The CDR3 runs to 13 residues. V was shortened by 8 bases and J by 2 bases, with 13 bases between the two germline ends. The germline CDR1 and CDR2 sequences are MNHEY and SVGEGT. DNA of the CDR3: TGTGCCAGCGGCCCTGTGGCAGCCTACGAGCAGTACTTC. Amino acid sequence: CASGPVAAYEQYF.

This clonotype was found a few times. The chain joins TRBV7-6 to TRBJ1-5; weak D call: TRBD1 (5 bases). The CDR3 consists of 13 residues. Germline V gene lookup returns CDR1 SGHVS and CDR2 FNYEAQ. The ends were cut back, 1 base at V and 5 bases at J, with 6 bases in the middle. The CDR3 reads CASSLDRYQPQHF. The CDR3 coding sequence is TGTGCCAGCAGCTTAGACAGGTATCAGCCCCAGCATTTT.

The J gene is TRBJ2-7, the V gene TRBV4-3, with D possibly TRBD1 on 6 matching bases. This CDR3 has 15 residues. CDR1 and CDR2 from the germline V gene are LGHNA and YSLEER. V was clipped by 0 bases and J by 2 bases, with 11 bases between them. Written as DNA, the CDR3 is TGCGCCAGCAGCCAAGATTACAGGGTAACCTACGAGCAGTACTTC. The encoded protein is CASSQDYRVTYEQYF.

The chain recombines TRBV13 with TRBJ2-7, with D perhaps matching TRBD1 or TRBD2 (5 bases each). Trimming removed 5 bases at V and 0 bases at J, with 14 bases between. The CDR3 runs 15 residues. Germline values: CDR1 PRHDT, CDR2 FYEKMQ (reference sequence). CDR3 in amino acids: CASSPGRSRSYEQYF. The CDR3 DNA follows: TGTGCCAGCAGCCCGGGACGAAGCCGCTCCTACGAGCAGTACTTC.

This clonotype was counted between two and nine times. The chain carries TRBV5-1 and TRBJ2-1, with 11 bases matching TRBD1. V lost 4 bases to trimming and J lost 5 bases; unmatched junction nucleotides: 5. The CDR3 length is 15 residues. In germline, CDR1 is SGHRS, CDR2 YFSETQ. CDR3 in amino acids: CASSPRTGGNNEQFF. CDR3 DNA sequence: TGCGCCAGCAGCCCCCGGACAGGGGGCAACAATGAGCAGTTCTTC.